The T cell receptor beta chain described here comes from a study of blood T cell repertoires in COVID-19. The overall study: Samples taken during acute and convalescent COVID-19 were collected in the United States, Italy and Spain.

Per the germline V gene, CDR1 is MDHEN and CDR2 is SYDVKM. The CDR3 contains 17 residues. V lost 5 bases to trimming and J lost 1 base, with 18 bases between them. Profiling relied on immunoSEQ multiplex PCR, and the TCRdb table lists in-frame clones only, not all of them. This table holds under 45,000 clones, around 83% found once. The sequence was obtained from a woman older than 75 with active or convalescent COVID-19. The chain combines TRBV28 with TRBJ1-5; D is possibly TRBD1 (6 bases). The sample comprised peripheral blood. CDR3 residues: CASSAYSEGVSNQPQHF. The CDR3 DNA sequence: TGTGCCAGCAGTGCATATTCCGAGGGGGTAAGCAATCAGCCCCAGCATTTT.